This T cell receptor beta chain was found in a study of a mutant IDH1 vaccine in newly diagnosed glioma. Sequenced by immunoSEQ multiplex PCR; TCRdb stores in-frame clones only, minus some. Among about 50,000 clones listed, less than 85% were seen once. As to time point: week 47, end of study. The study gave 300 ug of mutant IDH1 20-mer peptide per vaccine dose, with topical imiquimod. Vaccinations, eight in total, occurred in weeks 1, 3, 5, 7, 11, 15, 19, 23. In the case of this clone: Its antigen remains unknown.

The CDR3 length is 20 residues. Losses at the gene ends were 5 bases for V and 4 bases for J; bases not matched to a gene: 20. The germline CDR1 and CDR2 sequences are SQVTM and ANQGSEA. This receptor was obtained from a woman aged 30 to 39 with glioma. Some clones in this sample may be carry-over from other donors' samples. Source: PBMCs, taken from a glioma patient whose treatment included an IDH1 peptide vaccine. This chain connects TRBV29-1 to TRBJ2-2; 12 bases map to TRBD2. Here the CDR3 DNA reads TGCAGCGTTCAGGGGGTCCTTTTAACTAGCGGGAGGAGAGGCACCGGGGAGCTGTTTTTT. It is translated as CSVQGVLLTSGRRGTGELFF.